The next 8 T cell receptor beta chains were all read from a single sample in a study of T cell responses to AZD1222 COVID-19 vaccine. Sequencing used immunoSEQ multiplex PCR; TCRdb keeps in-frame clones, though not all of them. The sample holds more than 95,000 clones, over 75% seen once. The specimen was peripheral blood, collected on day 0 of MenACWY control vaccination. The origin of the receptors is an adult in good health.

The CDR3, as DNA: TGTGCCAGCAGCCCCTTCCCGGGGATGAACACTGAAGCTTTCTTT. It is translated as CASSPFPGMNTEAFF. The chain joins TRBV6-5 to TRBJ1-1; D remains ambiguous. Germline lookup yields CDR1 MNHEY and CDR2 SVGAGI. The CDR3 contains 15 residues. The V end lost 6 bases, the J end lost 0 bases, and 14 bases lay between the germline ends.

The chain links TRBV2 to TRBJ2-5, with 9 bases fitting TRBD2. The CDR3 is 15 residues long. Germline CDR1 and CDR2: SNHLY and FYNNEI. V gave up 6 bases and J gave up 7 bases; unmatched junction bases: 12. The DNA of the CDR3 is TGTGCCAGCAGCGACTCCGCGGGGGGGCATCTGACCCAGTACTTC. This translates into CASSDSAGGHLTQYF.

This CDR3 reads CASSDRGNDYGYTF. In DNA form, the CDR3 reads TGTGCCAGCAGTGACAGGGGGAACGACTATGGCTACACCTTC. The rearrangement joins TRBV2 to TRBJ1-2; 7 bases fit TRBD1. Per germline, CDR1 SNHLY and CDR2 FYNNEI. The CDR3 length is 14 residues. J gave up 3 bases and V 3 bases, and 4 bases lay outside the gene matches.

CDR3: CASSNPWDRGPAGYGYTF. DNA of the CDR3: TGTGCCAGTAGTAATCCTTGGGACAGGGGGCCCGCTGGCTATGGCTACACCTTC. The chain carries TRBV19 and TRBJ1-2, with 12 bases matching TRBD1. The CDR3 contains 18 residues. The V gene end was trimmed by 4 bases and the J gene end by 4 bases; junction bases not matched to a gene: 13. From germline, CDR1 is LNHDA and CDR2 SQIVND (reference sequence).

The chain employs TRBV9 and TRBJ1-1, with D possibly matching TRBD1 (5 bases). This CDR3 has 15 amino acids. Germline V CDR1 and CDR2: SGDLS, YYNGEE. Trimming took 0 bases from V and 5 from J, leaving 14 bases between them. The CDR3 region is CASSVEGTGRTEAFF. Here the CDR3 DNA reads TGTGCCAGCAGCGTAGAGGGTACAGGAAGGACTGAAGCTTTCTTT.

The chain uses TRBV12-3 or TRBV12-4 and TRBJ1-2; D may be TRBD1 (5 bases). The V and J ends lost 3 bases and 6 bases respectively, with 11 bases between them. CDR3 size: 13 residues. This CDR3 is CASSLTRGDGYTF. Written as DNA, the CDR3 is TGTGCCAGCAGTTTGACGCGGGGGGATGGCTACACCTTC.

V and J are TRBV18 and TRBJ1-3; 7 bases are a match to TRBD1. The germline CDR1 and CDR2 sequences are KGHSH and LQKENI. The junction had 9 bases not matched to a gene; V was cut back by 3 bases and J by 4 bases. The CDR3 is 16 amino acids. In DNA form, the CDR3 reads TGTGCCAGCTCACCCGTACAGGGGAGCTCCGGAAACACCATATATTTT. Amino acid sequence: CASSPVQGSSGNTIYF.

This clone was picked up one time. The rearrangement joins TRBV12-3 or TRBV12-4 to TRBJ1-5; a possible D gene is TRBD1 (5 bases). The CDR3 loop spans 13 amino acids. Trimming shortened V by 3 bases and J by 3 bases, and 6 bases separated the two germline ends. The CDR3 reads CASSLGVNQPQHF. The CDR3 coding sequence is TGTGCCAGCAGTTTGGGGGTCAATCAGCCCCAGCATTTT.